The source of this T cell receptor (beta chain) is a study of blood T cells in healthy people across ages. Study-level information: About one barcoded beta molecule was captured per two T cells (by template switching).

Per sample, at least 5 micrograms of total RNA were extracted. V gave up 1 base and J gave up 6 bases, with 9 bases separating them. The V gene's germline CDR1 is LGHDT and CDR2 YNNKEL (reference sequence). This CDR3 comprises 13 residues. The authors ran a second PCR of 7 to 11 cycles using a sample-barcoded 5' primer and a J-beta primer mix. The study obtained at least 3 million CDR3-containing paired-end reads from every sample. TCRdb ran MiXCR on the 5' RACE reads and lists one entry per CDR3 protein. In the table there are 550,000 to 750,000 distinct CDR3 sequences, roughly 20% of which are singletons.

The rearrangement joins TRBV3-1 to TRBJ2-5; D remains ambiguous. The clonotype comes from a man between 65 and 79 years old in good health. Sequencing input: blood. The CDR3 reads CASSQGGKQTQYF. In nucleotides, the CDR3 is TGTGCCAGCAGCCAAGGAGGAAAACAGACCCAGTACTTC.